The present T cell receptor (beta chain) was sequenced within a study of CD8+CD57+ T cells in acquired aplastic anemia. Profiles of TCR beta VDJ and CDR3 were generated from a genomic DNA template. TCRdb called the reads again in MiXCR, with one record for every CDR3 protein. The table shows roughly 200,000 distinct CDR3 sequences, with over 55% occurring only once. Trimming took 1 base from V and 8 from J, leaving 2 bases between them. The CDR3 length is 11 residues. Germline V gives CDR1 SEHNR, CDR2 FQNEAQ (reference sequence). The rearrangement uses TRBV7-9 and TRBJ2-2, with unresolved D. The source material was sorted CD4+, CD8+, or CD8+CD57+ T cells (not recorded which) from PBMCs. This sequence was found in a human donor in good health. CDR3: CASSLVGELFF. The CDR3 region has the DNA TGTGCCAGCAGCTTAGTAGGGGAGCTGTTTTTT.